These T cell receptor beta chains were read from a single sample in a study of T cells in Graves' hyperthyroidism and ophthalmopathy. TCRdb independently ran MiXCR on the multiplex PCR reads; one entry per CDR3 protein. The sample yields fewer than 400,000 distinct CDR3 sequences, 11% to 15% seen once. Sequenced input: blood. The receptor source for this set is a man between 50 and 59 years old with Graves' ophthalmopathy. Each CDR3 is given with its conserved first and last residue. Fields, in order: V gene, J gene, D gene, clone size, CDR3 DNA, CDR3 protein. D genes are given only for firm matches. The size entry is marked missing in some rows and otherwise reads once, few, many or a size class.

v_call: TRBV30
j_call: TRBJ1-5
d_call: NA
clone_size: many
cdr3_nt: TGTGCCTGGGGTTATAGCAATCAGCCCCAGCATTTT
cdr3_aa: CAWGYSNQPQHF

v_call: TRBV18
j_call: TRBJ1-4
d_call: NA
clone_size: many
cdr3_nt: TGTGCCAGCTCACCAGGGTTAGTTTCAACTAATGAAAAACTGTTTTTT
cdr3_aa: CASSPGLVSTNEKLFF

v_call: TRBV2
j_call: TRBJ2-7
d_call: NA
clone_size: NA
cdr3_nt: TGTGCCAGCAGTGAAGCGCCTACTAGCTCCGAGCAGTACTTC
cdr3_aa: CASSEAPTSSEQYF

v_call: TRBV20-1
j_call: TRBJ2-7
d_call: NA
clone_size: many
cdr3_nt: TGCAGTGCAAGCTGGGGGTACGAGCAGTACTTC
cdr3_aa: CSASWGYEQYF

v_call: TRBV11-2
j_call: TRBJ1-5
d_call: NA
clone_size: many
cdr3_nt: TGTGCCAGCAGCCAAGAAGGGCTGAGGAATCAGCCCCAGCATTTT
cdr3_aa: CASSQEGLRNQPQHF

v_call: TRBV6-2/TRBV6-3
j_call: TRBJ2-1
d_call: TRBD2
clone_size: NA
cdr3_nt: TGTGCCAGCAGTTACTTAGCGGGAATCGTTAATGAGCAGTTCTTC
cdr3_aa: CASSYLAGIVNEQFF

v_call: TRBV11-3
j_call: TRBJ2-3
d_call: TRBD2
clone_size: once
cdr3_nt: TGTGCCAGCAGCTCTGGACTAGCGGGAGTTATCACAGATACGCAGTATTTT
cdr3_aa: CASSSGLAGVITDTQYF

v_call: TRBV20-1
j_call: TRBJ2-3
d_call: NA
clone_size: many
cdr3_nt: TGCAGTGCCGAACGAGGGGATACGACAGATACGCAGTATTTT
cdr3_aa: CSAERGDTTDTQYF

v_call: TRBV7-2
j_call: TRBJ2-2
d_call: TRBD2
clone_size: many
cdr3_nt: TGTGCCAGCAGCGTACATAGCGGGATGAACACCGGGGAGCTGTTTTTT
cdr3_aa: CASSVHSGMNTGELFF

v_call: TRBV12-3/TRBV12-4
j_call: TRBJ2-3
d_call: TRBD1
clone_size: once
cdr3_nt: TGTGCCAGCAGTTCCGGACAGGGTACGCAGTATTTT
cdr3_aa: CASSSGQGTQYF

v_call: TRBV7-3
j_call: TRBJ2-1
d_call: NA
clone_size: many
cdr3_nt: TGTGCCAGCAGCTTTAGGACTGACAATGAGCAGTTCTTC
cdr3_aa: CASSFRTDNEQFF

v_call: TRBV5-1
j_call: TRBJ2-2
d_call: NA
clone_size: few
cdr3_nt: TGCGCCAGCAGCTTGAAAACAGGGAGTGACGGGGAGCTGTTTTTT
cdr3_aa: CASSLKTGSDGELFF

v_call: TRBV7-6
j_call: TRBJ2-1
d_call: TRBD2
clone_size: few
cdr3_nt: TGTGCCAGCAGCTTAGAGAGTGAGACTAGCGGGGACAATGAGCAGTTCTTC
cdr3_aa: CASSLESETSGDNEQFF

v_call: TRBV28
j_call: TRBJ2-7
d_call: NA
clone_size: NA
cdr3_nt: TGTGCCAGCAGTCCCCAACAGGGATGGTACGAGCAGTACTTC
cdr3_aa: CASSPQQGWYEQYF

v_call: TRBV4-1
j_call: TRBJ2-1
d_call: TRBD2
clone_size: few
cdr3_nt: TGCGCCAGCAGTCAACTAGCGGGAGGACTTGAGCAGTTCTTC
cdr3_aa: CASSQLAGGLEQFF

v_call: TRBV12-3/TRBV12-4
j_call: TRBJ1-3
d_call: NA
clone_size: few
cdr3_nt: TGTGCCAGCAGCCAAAGCCCCGGAAACACCATATATTTT
cdr3_aa: CASSQSPGNTIYF

v_call: TRBV12-3/TRBV12-4
j_call: TRBJ2-5
d_call: NA
clone_size: many
cdr3_nt: TGTGCCAGCAGTTTAAATTTCCCGGGTGCGAAAGAGACCCAGTACTTC
cdr3_aa: CASSLNFPGAKETQYF

v_call: TRBV3-1
j_call: TRBJ2-2
d_call: NA
clone_size: many
cdr3_nt: TGTGCCAGCCGGGCTGGAGGGACCGGGGAGCTGTTTTTT
cdr3_aa: CASRAGGTGELFF

v_call: TRBV10-2
j_call: TRBJ2-1
d_call: NA
clone_size: many
cdr3_nt: TGCGCCAGCAGTTTTGCCCCCAAAAGGTCCCCGTACAATGAGCAGTTCTTC
cdr3_aa: CASSFAPKRSPYNEQFF

v_call: TRBV12-3/TRBV12-4
j_call: TRBJ1-3
d_call: NA
clone_size: few
cdr3_nt: TGTGCCAACGGCCTTGCGGGGGCCTCTGGAAACACCATATATTTT
cdr3_aa: CANGLAGASGNTIYF

v_call: TRBV10-1
j_call: TRBJ2-5
d_call: NA
clone_size: many
cdr3_nt: TGCGCCAGCAGTGAGTCGTGGGGACAAGAGACCCAGTACTTC
cdr3_aa: CASSESWGQETQYF

v_call: TRBV3-1
j_call: TRBJ2-5
d_call: NA
clone_size: many
cdr3_nt: TGTGCCAGCAGCCAAGACCACCAAGAGACCCAGTACTTC
cdr3_aa: CASSQDHQETQYF

v_call: TRBV20-1
j_call: TRBJ2-3
d_call: TRBD1
clone_size: many
cdr3_nt: TGCAGTGCTGCCAGTGCCAGGGGGTTCTCCACAGATACGCAGTATTTT
cdr3_aa: CSAASARGFSTDTQYF

v_call: TRBV19
j_call: TRBJ2-2
d_call: NA
clone_size: few
cdr3_nt: TGTGCCAGCGTCGACAGGAATTACACCGGGGAGCTGTTTTTT
cdr3_aa: CASVDRNYTGELFF

v_call: TRBV6-1
j_call: TRBJ2-3
d_call: NA
clone_size: NA
cdr3_nt: TGTGCCAGCAGTAAGATGGGTACAGATACGCAGTATTTT
cdr3_aa: CASSKMGTDTQYF

v_call: TRBV19
j_call: TRBJ1-5
d_call: NA
clone_size: NA
cdr3_nt: TGTACCAGTAGTATAGGTCAGAAAAGCAATCAGCCCCAGCATTTT
cdr3_aa: CTSSIGQKSNQPQHF

v_call: TRBV29-1
j_call: TRBJ2-7
d_call: NA
clone_size: NA
cdr3_nt: TGCAGCGTTGAACCAGGGGGGGGCGAGCAGTACTTC
cdr3_aa: CSVEPGGGEQYF

v_call: TRBV14
j_call: TRBJ2-3
d_call: NA
clone_size: few
cdr3_nt: TGTGCCAGCAACCACCGGGACCGAAGCACAGATACGCAGTATTTT
cdr3_aa: CASNHRDRSTDTQYF

v_call: TRBV6-5
j_call: TRBJ2-7
d_call: TRBD2
clone_size: few
cdr3_nt: TGTGCCAGCAGTTACTCAGGGACTAGCGGGAGTTGGTCCTACGAGCAGTACTTC
cdr3_aa: CASSYSGTSGSWSYEQYF

v_call: TRBV5-1
j_call: TRBJ2-1
d_call: TRBD2
clone_size: many
cdr3_nt: TGCGCCAGCAGCTCGGGGGCCAGGACTAGCGGGAGGTACAATGAGCAGTTCTTC
cdr3_aa: CASSSGARTSGRYNEQFF

v_call: TRBV3-1
j_call: TRBJ2-7
d_call: NA
clone_size: many
cdr3_nt: TGTGCCAGCAGCCCCGGCTTGGGCTACGAGCAGTACTTC
cdr3_aa: CASSPGLGYEQYF

v_call: TRBV14
j_call: TRBJ2-7
d_call: TRBD2
clone_size: NA
cdr3_nt: TGTGCCAGCAGCCCCCGAGCGGGACCGCTTGCCGAGCAGTACTTC
cdr3_aa: CASSPRAGPLAEQYF

v_call: TRBV5-1
j_call: TRBJ2-7
d_call: NA
clone_size: many
cdr3_nt: TGCGCCAGCAGCGCTCCAAGTCCTTACGAGCAGTACTTC
cdr3_aa: CASSAPSPYEQYF

v_call: TRBV29-1
j_call: TRBJ2-3
d_call: NA
clone_size: few
cdr3_nt: TGCAGCGTTCTAGTCACTAGCACAGATACGCAGTATTTT
cdr3_aa: CSVLVTSTDTQYF

v_call: TRBV6-1
j_call: TRBJ2-5
d_call: TRBD2
clone_size: many
cdr3_nt: TGTGCCAGCAGTTATAGAAGTGTTGGGGGAGGGGAGACCCAGTACTTC
cdr3_aa: CASSYRSVGGGETQYF

v_call: TRBV28
j_call: TRBJ2-7
d_call: TRBD1
clone_size: many
cdr3_nt: TGTGCCAGCAGTTCGACAGGGTTAGAATCCTACGAGCAGTACTTC
cdr3_aa: CASSSTGLESYEQYF

v_call: TRBV20-1
j_call: TRBJ1-6
d_call: TRBD1
clone_size: many
cdr3_nt: TGCAGTGCGCCGAGGGACAGGGGTCCTAATAATTCACCCCTCCACTTT
cdr3_aa: CSAPRDRGPNNSPLHF

v_call: TRBV20-1
j_call: TRBJ2-1
d_call: NA
clone_size: few
cdr3_nt: TGCAGTGCTTATCTACCCAATATTCACAATGAGCAGTTCTTC
cdr3_aa: CSAYLPNIHNEQFF

v_call: TRBV7-9
j_call: TRBJ2-7
d_call: NA
clone_size: many
cdr3_nt: TGTGCCAGCAGCTTTTCCGCGAACTACGAGCAGTACTTC
cdr3_aa: CASSFSANYEQYF

v_call: TRBV28
j_call: TRBJ2-6
d_call: NA
clone_size: NA
cdr3_nt: TGTGCCAGCAGTTCCACAGGGCGCTCTGGGGCCAACGTCCTGACTTTC
cdr3_aa: CASSSTGRSGANVLTF

v_call: TRBV27
j_call: TRBJ2-1
d_call: NA
clone_size: many
cdr3_nt: TGTGCCAGCAGTTTTAGGAGTTACAATGAGCAGTTCTTC
cdr3_aa: CASSFRSYNEQFF

v_call: TRBV9
j_call: TRBJ2-7
d_call: NA
clone_size: NA
cdr3_nt: TGTGCCAGCAGCGTAGGGGGGAACGAGCAGTACTTC
cdr3_aa: CASSVGGNEQYF

v_call: TRBV12-3/TRBV12-4
j_call: TRBJ1-6
d_call: NA
clone_size: many
cdr3_nt: TGTGCCAGCAGTTCTATCTCCTATAATTCACCCCTCCACTTT
cdr3_aa: CASSSISYNSPLHF

v_call: TRBV28
j_call: TRBJ2-7
d_call: NA
clone_size: many
cdr3_nt: TGTGCCAGCAGCCAGCCCCGGGGTTCCAACGAGCAGTACTTC
cdr3_aa: CASSQPRGSNEQYF

v_call: TRBV9
j_call: TRBJ2-3
d_call: NA
clone_size: NA
cdr3_nt: TGTGCCAGCAGCGTTTCTCCTGGTGCGGATACGCAGTATTTT
cdr3_aa: CASSVSPGADTQYF

v_call: TRBV6-1
j_call: TRBJ1-2
d_call: NA
clone_size: NA
cdr3_nt: TGTGCCAGCAGTGACGCAGGGGCCATGTACTATGGCTACACCTTC
cdr3_aa: CASSDAGAMYYGYTF

v_call: TRBV30
j_call: TRBJ2-5
d_call: NA
clone_size: many
cdr3_nt: TGTGCCTGGAGGCGCGTGGGGGGCCAAGAGACCCAGTACTTC
cdr3_aa: CAWRRVGGQETQYF

v_call: TRBV20-1
j_call: TRBJ2-7
d_call: NA
clone_size: few
cdr3_nt: TGCAGTGCAAGAAGTGTGGCAGGGGCCGAGCAGTACTTC
cdr3_aa: CSARSVAGAEQYF